This record looks at one TCR beta chain sequence and its context. Its antigen is not identified. It was with a sample-barcoded 5' primer and a J-beta primer mix that a second PCR of about 6 to 12 cycles was run. TCRdb redid the calling of the 5' RACE reads with MiXCR, one entry per CDR3 protein. Among around 780,000 distinct CDR3 sequences listed, under 30% were seen once. V lost 5 bases, J lost 3 bases, and 19 bases lay in between. This CDR3 comprises 17 residues. Per the germline V gene, CDR1 is SEHNR and CDR2 is FQNEAQ (reference sequence). This specimen comes from a study of blood T cells in healthy people across ages. Findings and limits, study-wide: As age increased, TCR beta diversity per million T cells fell in a roughly linear fashion. For the donors, CMV status was unknown and possibly confounded expanded clonotype changes.

The data also belong to a second study, concerning T cells of mothers and their children. That report adds: From each mother came over 9.5 million TCR beta CDR3 reads, and from each child came approximately 2.8 million. With unrelated pairs as the comparison, related mother-child pairs had a slightly higher overlap that was not significant.

Specimen: blood. This clonotype originated in a boy between 10 and 17 years old in good health. The V and J genes are TRBV7-9 and TRBJ2-2; D may match TRBD1 or TRBD2 (6 bases each). In nucleotides, the CDR3 is TGTGCCAGCAGCCCCCCGACAGGCGGGACGTACACCGGGGAGCTGTTTTTT. It encodes CASSPPTGGTYTGELFF.